One and the same sample provided the 12 T cell receptor beta chains below, sequenced in a study of OX40 agonist ivuxolimab in advanced cancers. Method: immunoSEQ multiplex PCR; TCRdb's copy keeps in-frame clones and lacks some. In the table there are roughly 70,000 clones, 70% to 90% of which are singletons. Sample: CD4+ or CD8+ T cells sorted from blood, taken in a trial of the OX40 agonist ivuxolimab. These receptors all come from an adult with an advanced solid tumor such as melanoma, head and neck, liver or kidney cancer.

This clone was observed a handful of times. The chain recombines TRBV11-3 with TRBJ1-6; D unclear. The ends were cut back, 1 base at V and 5 bases at J, with 3 bases in the middle. This CDR3 has 13 amino acids. The germline V gene has CDR1 SGHNT and CDR2 YENEEA. The CDR3 DNA reads as TGTGCCAGCAGCTTAGGCCATAATTCACCCCTCCACTTT. It yields the protein CASSLGHNSPLHF.

The chain couples TRBV18 to TRBJ2-5; D is tentatively TRBD1 or TRBD2 (5 bases each). The V and J ends lost 0 bases and 4 bases respectively, with 12 bases between them. The CDR3 has 15 residues. Germline V CDR1 and CDR2: KGHSH, LQKENI. The CDR3 DNA is TGTGCCAGCTCACCACCGGTAGGGACGGGAGAGACCCAGTACTTC. Its translation is CASSPPVGTGETQYF. The entire variable domain, with the rest obtained from reference TRBV18 and TRBJ2-5, is as follows: NAGVMQNPRHLVRRRGQEARLRCSPMKGHSHVYWYRQLPEEGLKFMVYLQKENIIDESGMPKERFSAEFPKEGPSILRIQQVVRGDSAAYFCASSPPVGTGETQYFGPGTRLLVL.

The CDR3 sequence is CSAAEADTQYF. In DNA form, the CDR3 reads TGCAGTGCTGCGGAAGCAGATACGCAGTATTTT. The rearrangement links TRBV20-1 to TRBJ2-3; no firm D call. Looked up from germline, CDR1 is DFQATT and CDR2 is SNEGSKA (reference sequence). The CDR3 covers 11 residues. V was clipped by 5 bases and J by 4 bases, with 7 bases between them.

The V gene is TRBV6-5, the J gene TRBJ1-4, with D possibly matching TRBD1 (5 bases). Trimming took off 1 base at V and 5 bases at J, with 11 bases between the two ends. The CDR3 loop spans 15 amino acids. The germline V gene has CDR1 MNHEY and CDR2 SVGAGI. The CDR3 DNA reads as TGTGCCAGCAGTTACTATGTTGGGGCAAATGAAAAACTGTTTTTT. It codes for CASSYYVGANEKLFF.

This clone has a single count. The V call is TRBV5-4, the J call TRBJ2-3; D is perhaps TRBD2 (7 bases). Germline CDR1 SGHNT, CDR2 YYREEE (reference sequence). Between the trimmed V and J ends, which lost 1 base and 0 bases, there was a span of 15 bases. The CDR3 runs 17 residues. CDR3 region: CASSLPRGAGSTDTQYF. DNA of the CDR3: TGTGCCAGCAGCTTGCCCCGGGGGGCAGGCAGCACAGATACGCAGTATTTT. The entire variable domain, with the rest obtained from reference TRBV5-4 and TRBJ2-3, is as follows: ETGVTQSPTHLIKTRGQQVTLRCSSQSGHNTVSWYQQALGQGPQFIFQYYREEENGRGNFPPRFSGLQFPNYSSELNVNALELDDSALYLCASSLPRGAGSTDTQYFGPGTRLTVL.

This chain connects TRBV19 to TRBJ2-1, with 10 bases matching TRBD2. Per the germline V gene, CDR1 is LNHDA and CDR2 is SQIVND (reference sequence). The CDR3 length is 17 residues. V dropped 7 bases and J dropped 5; count of bases not matched to a gene: 14. Written as DNA, the CDR3 is TGTGCCAGTACCATAACTAGCGGGGATAAAGGCCACAATGAGCAGTTCTTC. This encodes CASTITSGDKGHNEQFF.

The chain has TRBV6-5 and TRBJ2-1; D gene unclear. This CDR3 spans 15 amino acids. The V and J ends lost 6 bases and 1 base respectively, with 13 bases between them. Germline V gene sequence: CDR1 MNHEY, CDR2 SVGAGI. In DNA form, the CDR3 reads TGTGCCAGCAGGACCGGGTCTTTGTCCTACAATGAGCAGTTCTTC. Protein product: CASRTGSLSYNEQFF.

This chain joins TRBV2 and TRBJ2-4; 7 nucleotides agree with TRBD1. The CDR3 consists of 14 residues. Germline V lookup: CDR1 SNHLY, CDR2 FYNNEI. With V trimmed by 2 bases and J by 4 bases, 2 bases remained unmatched. The CDR3 region has the DNA TGTGCCAGCAGTGAATGGGACAGTAAAAACATTCAGTACTTC. It codes for CASSEWDSKNIQYF.

The genes are TRBV15 and TRBJ2-7; D might be TRBD1 (5 bases). Germline V gene lookup returns CDR1 LNHNV and CDR2 YYDKDF (reference sequence). This CDR3 comprises 13 residues. V was shortened by 5 bases and J by 1 base, with 9 bases between the two germline ends. CDR3 DNA sequence: TGTGCCACCAGCCCGTCAGGGTCCTACGAGCAGTACTTC. Its protein is CATSPSGSYEQYF.

The chain uses TRBV10-3 and TRBJ1-2; D unclear. The CDR3 is 13 amino acids. CDR1 and CDR2 from the germline V gene are ENHRY and SYGVKD. V lost 1 base, J lost 4 bases, and 7 bases lay in between. CDR3 amino acids: CAISELAVYGYTF. CDR3 nucleotide sequence: TGTGCCATCAGTGAGTTGGCAGTCTATGGCTACACCTTC.

The rearrangement links TRBV6-5 to TRBJ2-3, with a tentative D call TRBD1 (5 bases). Between the trimmed V and J ends, which lost 3 bases and 0 bases, there was a span of 10 bases. The V gene's germline CDR1 is MNHEY and CDR2 SVGAGI. The CDR3 is made up of 15 amino acids. CDR3 DNA: TGTGCCAGCAGTTATGGGGCCTCAAGCACAGATACGCAGTATTTT. The encoded protein is CASSYGASSTDTQYF.

The chain recombines TRBV6-6 with TRBJ1-1, with D unclear. The CDR3 has 13 residues. The germline V and J ends were trimmed by 6 bases and 2 bases, with 10 bases remaining between them. In germline, CDR1 is MNHNY, CDR2 SVGAGI (reference sequence). Here the CDR3 reads CASRSTANTEAFF. CDR3 nucleotides: TGTGCCAGCAGGTCTACAGCCAACACTGAAGCTTTCTTT.